This TCR beta chain was sequenced during a study of high-grade serous ovarian cancer treatment subgroups. Overall study: On average, more than 14,000 reads and 6,000 to 7,500 unique TCR beta rearrangements were obtained per sample. Study results and limitations: TCR clonal relatedness correlated positively with neoantigen level. Different patients shared almost no repertoire; same-patient tumors shared roughly 0.1 to 0.8. Only CDR3 was analyzed; CDR1 and CDR2 were not.

Germline V gene data show CDR1 as SQVTM and CDR2 as ANQGSEA. The V and J ends lost 7 bases and 5 bases respectively, with 18 bases between them. This CDR3 contains 13 residues. A remark on this clone: Its antigen is not known.

The tumor samples were collected prior to definitive surgery or chemotherapy. Measured with immunoSEQ multiplex PCR; TCRdb has only the in-frame clones, and not every one. This table holds 35,000 to 45,000 clones, around three quarters found once. This rearrangement joins TRBV29-1 to TRBJ2-7, with D possibly matching TRBD1 (6 bases). Sequences were obtained from tumor tissue. The sequence was collected from a human donor with high-grade serous ovarian cancer. The CDR3 bases are TGCAGCGGGGGCAGGGCAGGGGCCGACGAGCAGTACTTC. Translation gives CSGGRAGADEQYF.